The 18 T cell receptor beta chains given below trace back to one sample, sequenced in a study of blood T cell repertoires in COVID-19. The protocol was immunoSEQ multiplex PCR, while the TCRdb copy is restricted to in-frame clones and leaves out a portion. The table records 300,000 to 400,000 clones, about 86% of them present only once. Sequenced sample: peripheral blood. The origin of the receptors is a young man with active or convalescent COVID-19.

V and J are TRBV7-8 and TRBJ2-2; tentative D call: TRBD2 (5 bases). V was cut by 3 bases and J by 4 bases, with 9 bases left in between. Germline CDR1 SGHVS, CDR2 FQNEAQ. The CDR3 loop spans 14 amino acids. DNA of the CDR3: TGTGCCAGCAGCTTCGGGCTAGCCACCGGGGAGCTGTTTTTT. It codes for CASSFGLATGELFF.

The chain links TRBV19 to TRBJ1-6; TRBD1 matches 9 bases. Looked up from germline, CDR1 is LNHDA and CDR2 is SQIVND (reference sequence). The CDR3 spans 14 residues. The J segment lost 8 bases and the V segment lost 6 bases, leaving 5 bases of the junction unmatched. DNA for the CDR3: TGTGCCAGTAGCCCGGGACAGGGTTATTCACCCCTCCACTTT. Residues: CASSPGQGYSPLHF.

The chain couples TRBV5-5 to TRBJ2-1; TRBD2 aligns across 15 bases. The CDR3 covers 15 residues. V lost 3 bases to trimming and J lost 6 bases; unmatched junction nucleotides: 1. Germline V gene sequence: CDR1 SGHKS, CDR2 YYEKEE (reference sequence). The CDR3 nucleotides read TGTGCCAGCAGCTGGACTAGCGGGAGGGGCAATGAGCAGTTCTTC. This encodes CASSWTSGRGNEQFF.

This clone was recorded a few times. The rearrangement uses TRBV7-9 and TRBJ2-1; the match to TRBD2 covers 9 bases. The CDR3 extends over 16 amino acids. V trimming: 1 base; J trimming: 3 bases; junction bases outside the gene matches: 4. CDR1 SEHNR and CDR2 FQNEAQ come from the germline V gene (reference sequence). The CDR3 nucleotides are TGTGCCAGCAGCTTAGAGGCTAGCGGGAACTACAATGAGCAGTTCTTC. Translated: CASSLEASGNYNEQFF. Based on the CDR3 plus reference TRBV7-9 and TRBJ2-1, the full variable domain is DTGVSQNPRHKITKRGQNVTFRCDPISEHNRLYWYRQTLGQGPEFLTYFQNEAQLEKSRLLSDRFSAERPKGSFSTLEIQRTEQGDSAMYLCASSLEASGNYNEQFFGPGTRLTVL.

This sequence joins TRBV11-2 and TRBJ2-7, with D possibly matching TRBD1 (5 bases). Germline CDR1 SGHAT, CDR2 FQNNGV. Trimming stripped 3 bases from V and 0 bases from J, with 15 bases between. The length of the CDR3 is 16 residues. The CDR3 DNA is TGTGCCAGCAGCTTGAACCTACAGGTCCTCTCCTACGAGCAGTACTTC. Translated: CASSLNLQVLSYEQYF.

This chain joins TRBV29-1 and TRBJ2-7; D may be TRBD1 (6 bases). V lost 4 bases, J lost 1 base, and 20 bases lay in between. The V gene's germline CDR1 is SQVTM and CDR2 ANQGSEA. The CDR3 runs to 16 residues. The CDR3 region is CSVAGTLRARSYEQYF. The CDR3, as DNA: TGCAGCGTTGCCGGGACACTTAGGGCAAGGTCCTACGAGCAGTACTTC.

This clone occurred a few times. This CDR3 is CASVLAEGDTQYF. CDR3 bases: TGTGCCAGCGTTCTAGCGGAGGGGGATACGCAGTATTTT. The V and J genes are TRBV2 and TRBJ2-3; TRBD2 matches 7 bases. The germline V gene encodes CDR1 SNHLY and CDR2 FYNNEI. This CDR3 is 13 amino acids long. Trimming removed 8 bases from V and 6 bases from J; junction bases left unmatched: 8.

The CDR3: CASSAADRRLSGELFF. CDR3 bases: TGTGCCAGCAGTGCGGCGGACAGGCGACTATCCGGGGAGCTGTTTTTT. V usage is TRBV19 and J usage is TRBJ2-2; 7 bases line up with TRBD1. J was trimmed by 6 bases and V by 9 bases; bases with no gene match: 16. Germline V CDR1 and CDR2: LNHDA, SQIVND (reference sequence). The length of the CDR3 is 16 residues. The variable domain in full, completed from reference TRBV19 and TRBJ2-2, reads DGGITQSPKYLFRKEGQNVTLSCEQNLNHDAMYWYRQDPGQGLRLIYYSQIVNDFQKGDIAEGYSVSREKKESFPLTVTSAQKNPTAFYLCASSAADRRLSGELFFGEGSRLTVL.

CDR3 loop: CASSIGVTVQETQYF. DNA of the CDR3: TGTGCCAGTAGTATAGGAGTTACGGTACAAGAGACCCAGTACTTC. The rearrangement joins TRBV19 to TRBJ2-5; D is ambiguous. The CDR3 has 15 residues. V shed 1 base and J shed 2 bases, with 11 bases lying between them. Per the germline V gene, CDR1 is LNHDA and CDR2 is SQIVND (reference sequence). Full variable domain (remainder filled in from reference TRBV19 and TRBJ2-5): DGGITQSPKYLFRKEGQNVTLSCEQNLNHDAMYWYRQDPGQGLRLIYYSQIVNDFQKGDIAEGYSVSREKKESFPLTVTSAQKNPTAFYLCASSIGVTVQETQYFGPGTRLLVL.

The chain is built from TRBV11-2 and TRBJ1-1; 9 bases agree with TRBD1. J was trimmed by 5 bases and V by 4 bases; bases with no gene match: 20. The CDR3 length is 19 residues. Germline V CDR1 and CDR2: SGHAT, FQNNGV. The DNA for the CDR3 is TGTGCCAGCAGCTACCTGTGGGGGACAGGGTCCCATTTAGAAACTGAAGCTTTCTTT. Residues: CASSYLWGTGSHLETEAFF.

The chain has TRBV7-8 and TRBJ2-2; TRBD2 aligns across 7 bases. The germline V gene has CDR1 SGHVS and CDR2 FQNEAQ. With 4 bases clipped from V and 1 base from J, the junction kept 6 bases outside the gene matches. The CDR3 spans 16 residues. DNA of the CDR3: TGTGCCAGCAGCTCCCTCGCTAGCGGGAACACCGGGGAGCTGTTTTTT. It is translated as CASSSLASGNTGELFF.

This chain joins TRBV28 and TRBJ2-7; 12 bases line up with TRBD2. The germline V gene encodes CDR1 MDHEN and CDR2 SYDVKM. V shed 10 bases, J shed 3 bases, and the junction held 10 bases outside the gene matches. The CDR3 is 15 residues long. CDR3 bases: TGTGCCACCCAAGGGACTAGCGGGCCCCTCTACGAGCAGTACTTC. This translates into CATQGTSGPLYEQYF.

The chain joins TRBV5-1 to TRBJ2-7, with D perhaps matching TRBD2 (5 bases). Trimming removed 0 bases from V and 3 bases from J, with 10 bases in between. In germline, CDR1 is SGHRS, CDR2 YFSETQ. The CDR3 has 14 residues. CDR3: CASSLEGSGYEQYF. The CDR3 DNA reads TGCGCCAGCAGCTTGGAAGGGAGCGGCTACGAGCAGTACTTC.

The chain carries TRBV27 and TRBJ1-2, with D unresolved. Germline V gives CDR1 MNHEY, CDR2 SMNVEV (reference sequence). V was trimmed by 3 bases and J by 3 bases, leaving 11 bases between them. The length of the CDR3 is 14 residues. This CDR3 is CASSLESGYYGYTF. The CDR3 DNA follows: TGTGCCAGCAGTTTGGAGTCGGGGTACTATGGCTACACCTTC.

The chain links TRBV5-4 to TRBJ2-7, with 8 bases fitting TRBD1. The germline V gene has CDR1 SGHNT and CDR2 YYREEE (reference sequence). This CDR3 comprises 15 residues. V gave up 4 bases and J gave up 1 base; unmatched junction bases: 7. Written as DNA, the CDR3 is TGTGCCAGCAGCAACCGGGACAGGCCGTCCTACGAGCAGTACTTC. Translated, it gives CASSNRDRPSYEQYF.

The rearrangement uses TRBV5-4 and TRBJ2-2; 9 bases agree with TRBD2. The CDR3 has 15 amino acids. The trim removed 4 bases at V and 7 bases at J, leaving 8 bases unmatched. Germline CDR1 is SGHNT and CDR2 is YYREEE (reference sequence). The chain's CDR3 is CASSPAGGPSGELFF. The CDR3 DNA reads as TGTGCCAGCAGCCCTGCGGGGGGGCCAAGCGGGGAGCTGTTTTTT.

This clone occurred a few times. The J gene is TRBJ2-7, the V gene TRBV7-9; D remains unclear. Germline CDR1 reads SEHNR; CDR2 reads FQNEAQ (reference sequence). CDR3 length: 12 residues. V was clipped by 5 bases and J by 7 bases, with 12 bases between them. The CDR3 DNA sequence: TGTGCCAGCAGCCTCAACAGCCCGGAGCAGTACTTC. Amino acid sequence: CASSLNSPEQYF.

The gene calls are TRBV28 and TRBJ1-1, with D tentatively TRBD1 (5 bases). The CDR3 runs to 13 residues. V dropped 2 bases and J dropped 5 bases, with 9 bases sitting between them. Germline CDR1 MDHEN, CDR2 SYDVKM. The CDR3 bases are TGTGCCAGCAGTTTAAGGGGCGATACTGAAGCTTTCTTT. It translates to CASSLRGDTEAFF.